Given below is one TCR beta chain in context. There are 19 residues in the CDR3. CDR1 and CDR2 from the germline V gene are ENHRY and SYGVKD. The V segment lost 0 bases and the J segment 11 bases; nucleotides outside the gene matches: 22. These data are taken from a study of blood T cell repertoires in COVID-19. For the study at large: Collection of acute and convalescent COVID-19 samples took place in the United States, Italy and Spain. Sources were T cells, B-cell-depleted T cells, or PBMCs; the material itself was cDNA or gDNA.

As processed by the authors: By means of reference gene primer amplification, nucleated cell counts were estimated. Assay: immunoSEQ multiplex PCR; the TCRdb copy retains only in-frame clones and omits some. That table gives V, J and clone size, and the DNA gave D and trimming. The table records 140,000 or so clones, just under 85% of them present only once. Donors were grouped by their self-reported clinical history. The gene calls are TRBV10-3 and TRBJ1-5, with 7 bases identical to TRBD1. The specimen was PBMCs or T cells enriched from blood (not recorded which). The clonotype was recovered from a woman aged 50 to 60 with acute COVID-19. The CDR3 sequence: CAISESRALGQDGVGAQHF. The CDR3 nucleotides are TGTGCCATCAGTGAGTCCCGGGCTTTAGGACAGGACGGTGTGGGAGCCCAGCATTTT.